Each of the 7 T cell receptor beta chains below was sequenced from the same sample in a study of blood T cell repertoires in COVID-19. TCRdb keeps only in-frame clones here, not all; method: immunoSEQ multiplex PCR. Of 200,000 or so clones listed, 84% are singletons. Input material: peripheral blood. All receptors derive from a woman in her sixties who had recovered from COVID-19.

The chain employs TRBV7-2 and TRBJ2-4, with 8 nucleotides matching TRBD2. CDR3 length: 15 residues. Germline CDR1 SGHTA, CDR2 FQGNSA. V shed 5 bases and J 7 bases; nucleotides not matched to a gene: 10. CDR3 coding DNA: TGTGCCAGCAGCCAGTGGTCCGGGAGGGAGAACATTCAGTACTTC. Protein: CASSQWSGRENIQYF.

J is TRBJ1-2 and V is TRBV18; D ambiguous. V shed 2 bases and J shed 0 bases, with 10 bases lying between them. The CDR3 length is 15 residues. CDR1 is KGHSH, CDR2 LQKENI, per germline. CDR3 in DNA: TGTGCCAGCTCACCAGGGCAGGCTTCTAACTATGGCTACACCTTC. This encodes CASSPGQASNYGYTF.

The sample holds one count of this clone. The rearrangement joins TRBV2 to TRBJ2-1, with 8 bases matching TRBD2. Germline loops: CDR1 SNHLY, CDR2 FYNNEI. The CDR3 has 13 amino acids. Trimming took 8 bases from V and 4 from J; bases not matched to a gene: 4. Here the CDR3 reads CASVAGGYNEQFF. CDR3 coding DNA: TGTGCCAGCGTCGCGGGGGGATACAATGAGCAGTTCTTC.

A single count supports this clone. The chain carries TRBV30 and TRBJ2-3; a possible D gene is TRBD1 (6 bases). This CDR3 is built from 16 residues. Germline lookup yields CDR1 GTSNPN and CDR2 SVGIG (reference sequence). V was trimmed by 2 bases and J by 4 bases, leaving 19 bases between them. The CDR3 DNA reads TGTGCCTGGAGTCTCACAGGGAGAGGGGCGGCAGATACGCAGTATTTT. Residues: CAWSLTGRGAADTQYF.

This clone was seen just once. The chain employs TRBV3-1 (or the pseudogene TRBV3-2) and TRBJ2-7, with a weak D call TRBD1 (5 bases). Looked up from germline, CDR1 is LGHDT and CDR2 is YNNKEL (reference sequence). Trimming took 0 bases from V and 6 from J, leaving 9 bases between them. This CDR3 comprises 13 residues. The CDR3 is CASSQDLGVEQYF. For the CDR3, the DNA is TGTGCCAGCAGCCAAGATTTAGGGGTCGAGCAGTACTTC.

This clone came up a few times. The J gene is TRBJ2-5, the V gene TRBV5-4; 7 bases align to TRBD1. The CDR3 consists of 13 residues. Germline CDR1 is SGHNT and CDR2 is YYREEE (reference sequence). Germline trimming cut 4 bases from V and 7 bases from J; bases unmatched to any gene: 7. The CDR3: CASSGRQGGTQYF. The CDR3 DNA sequence: TGTGCCAGCAGCGGGAGACAGGGTGGGACCCAGTACTTC. The complete variable domain, with remaining parts taken from reference TRBV5-4 and TRBJ2-5, reads ETGVTQSPTHLIKTRGQQVTLRCSSQSGHNTVSWYQQALGQGPQFIFQYYREEENGRGNFPPRFSGLQFPNYSSELNVNALELDDSALYLCASSGRQGGTQYFGPGTRLLVL.

V gene TRBV5-4 combines with J gene TRBJ1-2; TRBD1 is a possible D gene (6 bases). The CDR3 is 15 amino acids. The V end lost 0 bases, the J end lost 8 bases, and 17 bases lay between the germline ends. Germline CDR1 reads SGHNT; CDR2 reads YYREEE (reference sequence). CDR3 in amino acids: CASSLVRQGQGGYTF. CDR3 nucleotide sequence: TGTGCCAGCAGCTTGGTTCGGCAGGGGCAAGGGGGCTACACCTTC.